The 4 T cell receptor beta chains reported below all come from one sample, sequenced in a study of cytomegalovirus exposure and HLA in healthy donors. PCR employed 60 Vbeta and 13 Jbeta primers. The repertoire was sequenced with immunoSEQ multiplex PCR; TCRdb's copy has only in-frame clones and lacks some. The repertoire holds around 150,000 clones, with approximately 79% as singletons. Sequences were obtained from PBMCs. The receptors were sampled from a male donor in good health and CMV-seronegative.

The chain has TRBV7-8 and TRBJ2-3; possibly TRBD1 for D (8 bases). V was clipped by 5 bases and J by 4 bases, with 13 bases between them. This CDR3 spans 14 amino acids. CDR1 and CDR2 from the germline V gene are SGHVS and FQNEAQ. In DNA form, the CDR3 reads TGTGCCAGCAGCACCACAGGGGGGGCAGATACGCAGTATTTT. It translates to CASSTTGGADTQYF.

V and J are TRBV5-1 and TRBJ2-5; 8 positions match TRBD1. The CDR3 extends over 16 amino acids. Per germline, CDR1 SGHRS and CDR2 YFSETQ. V shed 3 bases and J 1 base; nucleotides not matched to a gene: 8. In nucleotides, the CDR3 is TGCGCCAGCAGCTGGAGGACAGGGCGATCCCAAGAGACCCAGTACTTC. Encoded protein: CASSWRTGRSQETQYF.

The genes are TRBV5-8 and TRBJ2-7; 8 bases match TRBD1. The germline V gene encodes CDR1 SGHTS and CDR2 YDEGEE. The CDR3 spans 14 residues. J was trimmed by 2 bases and V by 6 bases; bases with no gene match: 7. Here the CDR3 DNA reads TGTGCCAGCACCTCCCCGGGACAGGCCTACGAGCAGTACTTC. Its protein is CASTSPGQAYEQYF. The whole variable domain, remainder taken from reference TRBV5-8 and TRBJ2-7, is EAGVTQSPTHLIKTRGQQATLRCSPISGHTSVYWYQQALGLGLQFLLWYDEGEERNRGNFPPRFSGRQFPNYSSELNVNALELEDSALYLCASTSPGQAYEQYFGPGTRLTVT.

The J gene is TRBJ1-1, the V gene TRBV29-1; D call uncertain. There are 13 residues in the CDR3. V lost 7 bases and J 0 bases, leaving 12 bases between the germline ends. CDR1 is SQVTM and CDR2 is ANQGSEA in the germline V gene. CDR3 loop: CSAGNRMNTEAFF. The CDR3, as DNA: TGCAGCGCGGGAAACCGGATGAACACTGAAGCTTTCTTT.